This T cell receptor (beta chain) was obtained from a study of cytomegalovirus exposure and HLA in healthy donors. The PCR employed 60 Vbeta primers together with 13 Jbeta primers. The protocol was immunoSEQ multiplex PCR, while the TCRdb copy is restricted to in-frame clones and leaves out a portion. The profile shows about 160,000 clones, approximately 80% of them singletons. As concerns this clone: Its antigen remains unidentified.

Study-wide points: Among CMV-associated TCR beta chains, most appeared HLA-restricted in a later analysis. Earlier analysis found most TCR beta V segments productive about 87% or about 30% of the time. A later analysis linked a missense variant in DCLRE1C to the trimming of TCR beta V and J genes.

V lost 3 bases, J lost 2 bases, and 18 bases lay in between. Germline values: CDR1 WSHSY, CDR2 SAAADI. This CDR3 has 17 residues. The receptor's source is a woman under 30 in good health and CMV-seronegative. J is TRBJ2-3 and V is TRBV10-2; D is perhaps TRBD1 (6 bases). The sample taken for sequencing was PBMCs. This CDR3 reads CASSESGDIWYTDTQYF. The CDR3 DNA reads TGCGCCAGCAGTGAAAGTGGGGACATTTGGTACACAGATACGCAGTATTTT.